The present T cell receptor beta chain was sequenced within a study of T cells in Graves' hyperthyroidism and ophthalmopathy (dated by TCRdb to about 2019). For the study in its entirety: Peripheral blood was collected at initial diagnosis, before any treatment. In about 6 Graves' hyperthyroidism patients, the study also compared T-cell repertoires from thyroid tissue with T-cell repertoires from blood. According to the paper, TCR Vbeta CDR3 sequencing was carried out on 135 peripheral blood samples, which came from fewer than 50 ophthalmopathy, under 85 hyperthyroidism and approximately 17 progressor patients. The 75 to 100 discovery patients were randomly divided into training and test sets at a 7:3 ratio. TCR V-J signatures able to tell the groups apart were searched for in a discovery cohort of 90 to 100 patients, of whom about 40 had Graves' ophthalmopathy and about 55 had stable Graves' hyperthyroidism. After sampling, hyperthyroidism patients received methimazole starting at 30 mg daily, and ophthalmopathy patients received high-dose intravenous methylprednisolone. Prospective prediction of ophthalmopathy was tested in an independent validation cohort of some 20 hyperthyroidism patients and roughly 16 patients who later progressed to ophthalmopathy.

This clonotype was counted at least ten times. What antigen it recognizes has not been identified. No base-level quality is on record; no much larger clone is a single base apart. Inclusive of the bounding cysteine and phenylalanine, the CDR3 is 17 residues long. Of the read, only the CDR3 DNA is kept; its 51 bases are in frame from base 1. V is trimmed back by 4 bases and J by 5 bases, and the junction contains 9 bases that no gene match accounts for. CDR1 and CDR2 were assigned from the germline V gene as SNHLY and FYNNEI. Stable Graves' hyperthyroidism was defined as the absence of progression to ophthalmopathy over 18 months of follow-up. Hyperthyroidism patients were aged 18 to 65 years and newly diagnosed, with disease duration of less than 2 months. Any patient with an uncontrolled infection, another autoimmune disease, pregnancy or lactation was excluded. Clinical symptoms, serum thyroxine and TRAb, thyroid ultrasound, and orbital computed tomography formed the basis for the diagnoses. PBMCs were isolated from more than 9 ml of fresh peripheral blood by Ficoll-Paque density gradient centrifugation. Total RNA was extracted with Trizol reagent, and quality was checked on an Agilent 2100 Bioanalyzer.

Amplification of TCR beta CDR3 regions was carried out from RNA transcripts. For the first round of RT-PCR on the TCR CDR3, the HTBI primer set was used together with the Qiagen OneStep RT-PCR kit. The libraries were constructed in a second round of multiplex PCR and then size-selected and purified. Sequencing of the libraries was done on an Illumina HiSeq2000 using paired-end 100 bp reads. From the authors' description of their analysis: SOAPnuke was used to process the raw data, throwing out any read that contained adapters or uncalled bases, had a mean Phred below 15, or lacked an exact constant-primer or identifier match. High-quality paired reads were merged with COPE v1.2.5, and unique nucleotide sequences were defined as clonotypes. Clonotypes were aligned to IMGT TRBV, TRBD and TRBJ reference segments using MiTCR v1.1. The analysis included only V-J combinations with a frequency above 0.0001, which together covered more than 98% of the repertoires. A TCS score was defined as the ratio of F50 (clonal expansion) to E x V (chaos), with BLOSUM62-based TCRdist applied between CDR3 peptides within each V-J. Welch's t-statistics and random forest reduced around 550 V-J features to around 14, which were used in a naive Bayes classifier (R e1071). TCRdb reprocessing: public reads trimmed at Q25 with fastp, clones called with MiXCR, in-frame beta chains kept. Duplicate CDR3 protein sequences are folded into a single record with the most common DNA and genes. The V and J calls shown here were made by TCRdb, not taken from the authors' results. Counted in this sample were more than 550,000 distinct CDR3 sequences; 17% of them appeared once. Jointly, the top ten make up roughly a sixth of the sample.

General conclusions and limits of the study: No statistical method was used to fix the sample size in advance, and group allocation was not hidden from the investigators. In cross-validation, a model built on a 13 V-J signature told ophthalmopathy apart from stable hyperthyroidism with approximately 90% sensitivity and around 84% specificity, and in testing the same model reached 80%/75%. In validation, progression to ophthalmopathy was predicted by the model with around 70% sensitivity and 72.22% specificity, a median of approximately 7.1 months before onset. Most expanded thyroid clonotypes (frequency above 0.001) were also detected in blood, a finding suggesting that blood repertoires may reflect thyroid immune responses.

Sequenced material: blood. The source is a man in his forties or fifties with Graves' hyperthyroidism. The chain uses TRBV2 and TRBJ2-3, and 13 junction bases match TRBD2. Read as DNA, the sequence is TGTGCCAGCAGTGGGACTAGCGGGAGCCGTACTATAGATACGCAGTATTTT. It translates as CASSGTSGSRTIDTQYF.